A selection of T cell receptor beta chains follows, all from one sample in a study of blood T cell repertoires in COVID-19. The assay was immunoSEQ multiplex PCR, and TCRdb's table has in-frame clones only and misses some. The data hold about 440,000 clones, with 87% observed a single time. Sequencing used PBMCs or T cells enriched from blood (not recorded which). The origin of the receptors is a woman younger than 30 with acute COVID-19. The CDR3 runs from the conserved cysteine through the conserved F or W. A D gene is named only where the DNA matches it firmly. Not every row has a clone size; where given, it reads once, few, many or a size class.

abundance,v_gene,d_gene,j_gene,len,CDR3nt,CDR3aa
-,TRBV15,-,TRBJ1-6,19,TGTGCCACCAGCAGAGAGGGGTTGAGGGGGAGTCTCTCAGGTTCACCCCTCCACTTT,CATSREGLRGSLSGSPLHF
-,TRBV7-8,TRBD1,TRBJ1-6,15,TGTGCCAGCAGCTTAGAGGGACAGAGAGGTTCACCCCTCCACTTT,CASSLEGQRGSPLHF
-,TRBV27,TRBD1,TRBJ1-1,13,TGTGCCAGCAGAACAGGGGATCGGACTGAAGCTTTCTTT,CASRTGDRTEAFF
-,TRBV27,TRBD2,TRBJ2-4,14,TGTGCCAGCAGTTCACTAGCGAGGCAAAACATTCAGTACTTC,CASSSLARQNIQYF
-,TRBV7-9,-,TRBJ1-2,14,TGTGCCAGCAGCGCGAGACAGTTTAACTATGGCTACACCTTC,CASSARQFNYGYTF
-,TRBV6-1,TRBD1,TRBJ1-3,15,TGTGCCAGCAGTGGGGACAGTAACACTGGAAACACCATATATTTT,CASSGDSNTGNTIYF
-,TRBV3-1/TRBV3-2,TRBD1,TRBJ1-2,14,TGTGCCAGCGCGCCGGGACAGAGTTCTTATGGCTACACCTTC,CASAPGQSSYGYTF
-,TRBV27,TRBD2,TRBJ2-2,15,TGTGCCAGCACCTTTAGCGGGAGTGTTACCGGGGAGCTGTTTTTT,CASTFSGSVTGELFF
-,TRBV28,-,TRBJ1-5,13,TGTGCCACCCTGACAGCTAGCAATCAGCCCCAGCATTTT,CATLTASNQPQHF
-,TRBV6-5,TRBD1,TRBJ1-4,14,TGTGCCAGCCAATCGACAGGGTCGGGTGAAAAACTGTTTTTT,CASQSTGSGEKLFF
-,TRBV19,TRBD2,TRBJ2-1,17,TGTGCCAGTAGTATTTTCCTAGCGGGAGGGAACATCAATGAGCAGTTCTTC,CASSIFLAGGNINEQFF
-,TRBV28,-,TRBJ2-1,12,TGTGCCAGCAGCTGGAGTGGGAATGAGCAGTTCTTC,CASSWSGNEQFF
-,TRBV27,TRBD2,TRBJ2-7,14,TGTGCCAGCAGTTTAACTAGCGTAGCCTACGAGCAGTACTTC,CASSLTSVAYEQYF
-,TRBV18,-,TRBJ2-7,17,TGTGCCAGCTCACCCATCAGCACAGGGGGGGCCTCCTACGAGCAGTACTTC,CASSPISTGGASYEQYF
-,TRBV7-9,-,TRBJ2-7,14,TGTGCCAGCAGCTTAGGGCGGGGTCACTACGAGCAGTACTTC,CASSLGRGHYEQYF
-,TRBV24-1,TRBD1,TRBJ1-4,16,TGTGCCACCAGTGATTCCCGCACAGGGGGAAATGAAAAACTGTTTTTT,CATSDSRTGGNEKLFF
few,TRBV28,-,TRBJ1-5,14,TGTGCCAGCAGCCGGATGGGCGGCAATCAGCCCCAGCATTTT,CASSRMGGNQPQHF
-,TRBV14,-,TRBJ1-1,13,TGTGCCAGCAGCGTCACATCGAACACTGAAGCTTTCTTT,CASSVTSNTEAFF
few,TRBV28,-,TRBJ2-7,13,TGTGCCAGCAGCACGGACAGTACCTACGAGCAGTACTTC,CASSTDSTYEQYF
-,TRBV4-1,TRBD1,TRBJ2-5,18,TGCGCCAGCAGCCAAGGGTCGGGGACAGGGTTGACGACGGAGACCCAGTACTTC,CASSQGSGTGLTTETQYF
-,TRBV3-1/TRBV3-2,-,TRBJ2-7,12,TGTGCCAGCAGCCAGGCAACCTACGAGCAGTACTTC,CASSQATYEQYF
-,TRBV5-5,-,TRBJ2-3,15,TGTGCCAGCAGCTTGTGGGGGGAGACCACAGATACGCAGTATTTT,CASSLWGETTDTQYF
-,TRBV7-2,TRBD2,TRBJ2-5,15,TGTGCCAGCAGCAATAGCGGGGGGGCCTGGGAGACCCAGTACTTC,CASSNSGGAWETQYF
-,TRBV9,TRBD1,TRBJ2-1,14,TGTGCCAGCAGCGTTATCCAGGGGGCCACTGAGCAGTTCTTC,CASSVIQGATEQFF
-,TRBV6-5,TRBD1,TRBJ1-2,13,TGTGCCAGCAGTTACGTACAGGGGAGCGGCTACACCTTC,CASSYVQGSGYTF
-,TRBV6-5,-,TRBJ1-5,14,TGTGCCAGCGGGGGGAAGAATAGCAATCAGCCCCAGCATTTT,CASGGKNSNQPQHF
-,TRBV4-1,TRBD1,TRBJ2-7,16,TGCGCCAGCAGCACTCGACCGGGACAGGCCTCCTACGAGCAGTACTTC,CASSTRPGQASYEQYF
-,TRBV10-3,-,TRBJ1-1,13,TGTGCCGCCGGTGGGGCAGGGTACACTGAAGCTTTCTTT,CAAGGAGYTEAFF
-,TRBV7-9,TRBD1,TRBJ2-7,13,TGTGCCAGCAGCTTGACAGGGGGGTACGAGCAGTACTTC,CASSLTGGYEQYF
-,TRBV25-1,-,TRBJ2-1,13,TGTGCCAGCAGTGAATATGTCTCCTCTGAGCAGTTCTTC,CASSEYVSSEQFF
-,TRBV19,TRBD1,TRBJ1-4,14,TGTGCCAGTAGTGATGCCGGGACAGTGGTAAAACTGTTTTTT,CASSDAGTVVKLFF
once,TRBV6-5,TRBD2,TRBJ2-5,16,TGTGCCAGCAGTTACCCCTCTAGCGGGAGTAGAGAGACCCAGTACTTC,CASSYPSSGSRETQYF
-,TRBV11-2,TRBD1,TRBJ1-1,13,TGTGCCAGCAGCGTTGACAGGGGGCTTTTTGCTTTCTTT,CASSVDRGLFAFF
-,TRBV24-1,-,TRBJ2-1,12,TGTGCCACCAGTGTCGGGGGTGGTGAGCAGTTCTTC,CATSVGGGEQFF
once,TRBV4-3,TRBD1,TRBJ2-7,17,TGCGCCAGCAGCCAAAGAGTGAGTGACAGGGCTTCGTACGAGCAGTACTTC,CASSQRVSDRASYEQYF
-,TRBV29-1,-,TRBJ2-2,13,TGCAGCGTTGAACTTAGTAGCACCGGGGAGCTGTTTTTT,CSVELSSTGELFF
-,TRBV30,TRBD2,TRBJ2-5,13,TGTGCCTGGAGTAAAGGACTAGAAGAGACCCAGTACTTC,CAWSKGLEETQYF
-,TRBV12-3/TRBV12-4,TRBD2,TRBJ2-1,13,TGTGCCAGCAACCCGGACGGGGGGAATGAGCAGTTCTTC,CASNPDGGNEQFF
-,TRBV3-1/TRBV3-2,-,TRBJ2-2,14,TGTGCCAGCAGCCAAGGGGCAGTTACCGGGGAGCTGTTTTTT,CASSQGAVTGELFF
-,TRBV5-6,TRBD1,TRBJ1-6,15,TGTGCCAGCAGCTTGGGGACAGGGAATAATTCACCCCTCCACTTT,CASSLGTGNNSPLHF
once,TRBV7-2,-,TRBJ1-1,17,TGTGCCAGCAGCTTAGGGCGGTTTAGGGGGGGCGGCACTGAAGCTTTCTTT,CASSLGRFRGGGTEAFF
-,TRBV28,-,TRBJ2-7,12,TGTGCCAGCAGCTACATGGGAGACGAGCAGTACTTC,CASSYMGDEQYF
-,TRBV28,-,TRBJ1-2,12,TGTGCCAGCACCGCCCCGGGCTATGGCTACACCTTC,CASTAPGYGYTF
-,TRBV5-5,TRBD2,TRBJ2-5,14,TGTGCCAGCAGCCCTAGACTAGCACAAGAGACCCAGTACTTC,CASSPRLAQETQYF
-,TRBV6-5,-,TRBJ2-2,12,TGTGCCAGCAGTCTAGTGTTCGGGGAGCTGTTTTTT,CASSLVFGELFF
-,TRBV5-1,TRBD1,TRBJ1-2,14,TGCGCCAGCAGCTTAGGGACAGAGGGTTATGGCTACACCTTC,CASSLGTEGYGYTF
once,TRBV29-1,-,TRBJ1-5,13,TGCAGCGTTGGCGGTGATTTTAGTCAGCCCCAGCATTTT,CSVGGDFSQPQHF